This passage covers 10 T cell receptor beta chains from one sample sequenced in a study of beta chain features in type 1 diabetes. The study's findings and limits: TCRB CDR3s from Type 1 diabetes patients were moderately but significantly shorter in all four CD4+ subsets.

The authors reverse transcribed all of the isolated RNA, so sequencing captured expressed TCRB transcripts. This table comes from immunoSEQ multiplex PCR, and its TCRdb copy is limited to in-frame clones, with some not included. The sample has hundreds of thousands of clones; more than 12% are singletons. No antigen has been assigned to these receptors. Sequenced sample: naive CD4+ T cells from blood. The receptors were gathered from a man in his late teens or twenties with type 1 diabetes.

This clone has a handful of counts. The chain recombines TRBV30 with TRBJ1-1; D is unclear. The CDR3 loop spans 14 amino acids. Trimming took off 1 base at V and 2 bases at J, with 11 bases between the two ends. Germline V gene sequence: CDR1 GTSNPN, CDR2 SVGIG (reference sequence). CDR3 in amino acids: CAWSENSLNTEAFF. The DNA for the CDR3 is TGTGCCTGGAGTGAAAACAGTCTCAACACTGAAGCTTTCTTT.

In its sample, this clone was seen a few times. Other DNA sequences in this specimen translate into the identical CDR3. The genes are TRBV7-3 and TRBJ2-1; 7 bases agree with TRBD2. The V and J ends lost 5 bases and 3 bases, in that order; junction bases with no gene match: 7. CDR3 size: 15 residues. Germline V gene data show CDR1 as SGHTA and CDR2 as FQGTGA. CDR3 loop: CASSPAGGGYNEQFF. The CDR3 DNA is TGTGCCAGCAGCCCTGCGGGCGGGGGCTACAATGAGCAGTTCTTC.

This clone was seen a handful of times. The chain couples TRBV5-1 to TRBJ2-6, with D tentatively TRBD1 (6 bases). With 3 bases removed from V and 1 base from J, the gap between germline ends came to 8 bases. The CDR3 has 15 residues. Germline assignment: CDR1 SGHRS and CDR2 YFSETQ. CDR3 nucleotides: TGCGCCAGCAGCTGGGGACAATCTGGGGCCAACGTCCTGACTTTC. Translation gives CASSWGQSGANVLTF.

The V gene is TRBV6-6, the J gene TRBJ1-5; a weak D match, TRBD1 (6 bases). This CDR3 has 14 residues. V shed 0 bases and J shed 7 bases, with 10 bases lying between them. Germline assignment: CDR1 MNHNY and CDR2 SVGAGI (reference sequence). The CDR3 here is CASSYSGGGQPQHF. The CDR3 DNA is TGTGCCAGCAGTTACTCCGGGGGGGGCCAGCCCCAGCATTTT.

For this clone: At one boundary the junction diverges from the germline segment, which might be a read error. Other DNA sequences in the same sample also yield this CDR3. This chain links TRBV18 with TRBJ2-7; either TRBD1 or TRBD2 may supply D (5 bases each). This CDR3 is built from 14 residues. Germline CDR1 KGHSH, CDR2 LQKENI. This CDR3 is CASSPRDGSYEQYF. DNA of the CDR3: TGTGCCAGCTCGCCACGGGACGGATCCTACGAGCAGTACTTC.

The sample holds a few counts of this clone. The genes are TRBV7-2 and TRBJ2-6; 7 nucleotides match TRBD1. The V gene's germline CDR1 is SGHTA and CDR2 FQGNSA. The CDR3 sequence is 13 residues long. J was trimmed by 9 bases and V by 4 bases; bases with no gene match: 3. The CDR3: CASSSTGYNVLTF. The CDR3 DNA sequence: TGTGCCAGCAGCTCGACAGGGTACAACGTCCTGACTTTC. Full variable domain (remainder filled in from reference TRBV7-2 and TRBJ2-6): GAGVSQSPSNKVTEKGKDVELRCDPISGHTALYWYRQSLGQGLEFLIYFQGNSAPDKSGLPSDRFSAERTGGSVSTLTIQRTQQEDSAVYLCASSSTGYNVLTFGAGSRLTVL.

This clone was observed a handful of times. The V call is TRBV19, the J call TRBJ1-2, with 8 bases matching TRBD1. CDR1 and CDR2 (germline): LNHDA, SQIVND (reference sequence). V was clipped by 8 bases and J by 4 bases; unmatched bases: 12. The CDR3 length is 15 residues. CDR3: CASYVRTGIFYGYTF. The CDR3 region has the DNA TGTGCCAGTTATGTCCGGACAGGGATATTCTATGGCTACACCTTC. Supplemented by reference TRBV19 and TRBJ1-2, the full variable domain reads DGGITQSPKYLFRKEGQNVTLSCEQNLNHDAMYWYRQDPGQGLRLIYYSQIVNDFQKGDIAEGYSVSREKKESFPLTVTSAQKNPTAFYLCASYVRTGIFYGYTFGSGTRLTVV.

The DNA of the CDR3 is TGTGCCAGCAGTTCCCGAGGGAACAACCCGAATGGTGGCTACACCTTC. This sequence encodes CASSSRGNNPNGGYTF. This chain links TRBV28 with TRBJ1-2; no firm D call. Germline V CDR1 and CDR2: MDHEN, SYDVKM. With 4 bases removed from V and 7 bases from J, the gap between germline ends came to 22 bases. The CDR3 extends over 16 amino acids.

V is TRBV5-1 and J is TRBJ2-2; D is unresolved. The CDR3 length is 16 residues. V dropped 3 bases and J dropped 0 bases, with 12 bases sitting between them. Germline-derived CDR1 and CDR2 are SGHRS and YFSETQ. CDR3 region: CASSSGANANTGELFF. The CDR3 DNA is TGCGCCAGCAGCTCTGGCGCGAACGCGAACACCGGGGAGCTGTTTTTT.

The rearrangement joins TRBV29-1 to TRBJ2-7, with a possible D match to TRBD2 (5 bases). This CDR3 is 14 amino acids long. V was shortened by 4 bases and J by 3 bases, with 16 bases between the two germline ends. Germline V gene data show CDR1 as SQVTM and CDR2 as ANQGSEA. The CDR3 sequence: CSVGGRERSYEQYF. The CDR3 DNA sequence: TGCAGCGTTGGAGGACGGGAAAGGAGCTACGAGCAGTACTTC.